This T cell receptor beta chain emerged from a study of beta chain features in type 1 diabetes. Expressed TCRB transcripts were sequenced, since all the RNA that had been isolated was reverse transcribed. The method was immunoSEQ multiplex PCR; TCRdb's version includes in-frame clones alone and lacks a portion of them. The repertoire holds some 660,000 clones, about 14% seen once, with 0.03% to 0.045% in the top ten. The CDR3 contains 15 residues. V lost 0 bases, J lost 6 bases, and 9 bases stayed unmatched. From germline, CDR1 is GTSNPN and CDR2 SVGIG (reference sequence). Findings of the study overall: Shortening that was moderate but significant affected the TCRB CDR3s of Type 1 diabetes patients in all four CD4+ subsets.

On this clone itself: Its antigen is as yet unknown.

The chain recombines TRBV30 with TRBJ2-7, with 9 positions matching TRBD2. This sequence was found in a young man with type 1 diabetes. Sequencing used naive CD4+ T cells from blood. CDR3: CAWSVGLAGLGEQYF. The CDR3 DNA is TGTGCCTGGAGTGTAGGTCTAGCGGGACTGGGCGAGCAGTACTTC. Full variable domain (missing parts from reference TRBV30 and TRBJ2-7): SQTIHQWPATLVQPVGSPLSLECTVEGTSNPNLYWYRQAAGRGLQLLFYSVGIGQISSEVPQNLSASRPQDRQFILSSKKLLLSDSGFYLCAWSVGLAGLGEQYFGPGTRLTVT.